What follows are 20 T cell receptor beta chains derived from one specimen sequenced in a study of cytomegalovirus exposure and HLA in healthy donors. This PCR relied on a set of 60 Vbeta primers and 13 Jbeta primers. Generated by immunoSEQ multiplex PCR, the TCRdb table keeps only in-frame clones and is missing some. This sample has some 190,000 clones, with around 76% found just once. Material for sequencing was PBMCs. The receptors were gathered from a man in his forties in good health and CMV-seronegative.

The gene calls are TRBV12-5 and TRBJ2-3, with D uncertain. The V end lost 7 bases, the J end lost 4 bases, and 12 bases lay between the germline ends. This CDR3 region has 13 residues. In germline, CDR1 is LGHNT, CDR2 FRNRAP. The CDR3: CASATVRADTQYF. CDR3 DNA sequence: TGTGCTAGTGCAACTGTCCGCGCAGATACGCAGTATTTT.

The V and J genes are TRBV9 and TRBJ2-3, with D hard to call. Germline CDR1 reads SGDLS; CDR2 reads YYNGEE. The V gene lost 1 base and the J gene lost 0 bases, with 12 bases spanning the gap. The CDR3 loop spans 16 amino acids. DNA for the CDR3: TGTGCCAGCAGCGTACGTCCAGCGCCTAGCACAGATACGCAGTATTTT. This translates into CASSVRPAPSTDTQYF.

CDR3 DNA: TGTGCCAGCAGCGAGGGGGCTGAGGGGTACAATGAGCAGTTCTTC. Protein product: CASSEGAEGYNEQFF. The chain uses TRBV9 and TRBJ2-1, with TRBD1 identical over 7 bases. V trimming: 3 bases; J trimming: 4 bases; junction bases outside the gene matches: 7. The CDR3 consists of 15 residues. Germline V gene lookup returns CDR1 SGDLS and CDR2 YYNGEE.

The chain joins TRBV11-2 to TRBJ2-2, with D possibly TRBD1 on 6 matching bases. CDR3 length: 15 residues. Germline V lookup: CDR1 SGHAT, CDR2 FQNNGV. Trimming took 5 bases from V and 3 from J, leaving 13 bases between them. CDR3 bases: TGTGCCAGCAGCCCCCTCACAGGGTACACCGGGGAGCTGTTTTTT. Encoded protein: CASSPLTGYTGELFF.

The chain recombines TRBV5-1 with TRBJ1-2; 8 bases are shared with TRBD1. This CDR3 is 16 amino acids long. Trimming removed 2 bases from V and 6 bases from J; junction bases left unmatched: 12. Looked up from germline, CDR1 is SGHRS and CDR2 is YFSETQ. CDR3 bases: TGCGCCAGCAGCTTTATCACGGGACAGGCCAAGGATGGCTACACCTTC. This codes for CASSFITGQAKDGYTF.

J is TRBJ2-7 and V is TRBV5-1; D perhaps matches TRBD1 (6 bases). Per germline, CDR1 SGHRS and CDR2 YFSETQ. Trimming shortened V by 0 bases and J by 4 bases, and 8 bases separated the two germline ends. The CDR3 has 13 amino acids. The CDR3 spells CASSLDGQYEQYF. The CDR3 DNA reads TGCGCCAGCAGCTTGGATGGACAGTACGAGCAGTACTTC.

The V call is TRBV7-2, the J call TRBJ2-1, with TRBD2 matching over 7 bases. Germline loops: CDR1 SGHTA, CDR2 FQGNSA. This CDR3 has 16 amino acids. V trimming: 4 bases; J trimming: 7 bases; junction bases outside the gene matches: 13. This CDR3 reads CASSSPGLRRQNEQFF. DNA for the CDR3: TGTGCCAGCAGCTCACCGGGACTACGACGCCAAAATGAGCAGTTCTTC. Supplemented by reference TRBV7-2 and TRBJ2-1, the full variable domain reads GAGVSQSPSNKVTEKGKDVELRCDPISGHTALYWYRQSLGQGLEFLIYFQGNSAPDKSGLPSDRFSAERTGGSVSTLTIQRTQQEDSAVYLCASSSPGLRRQNEQFFGPGTRLTVL.

The chain couples TRBV9 to TRBJ2-7; 10 nucleotides align to TRBD1. Germline V gene sequence: CDR1 SGDLS, CDR2 YYNGEE. CDR3 length equals 14 residues. Trimming removed 0 bases from V and 6 bases from J; junction bases left unmatched: 3. CDR3 nucleotide sequence: TGTGCCAGCAGCGTAGGACAGGGGGCCTTCGAGCAGTACTTC. This gives the protein CASSVGQGAFEQYF.

The rearrangement uses TRBV7-3 and TRBJ2-2, with D possibly matching TRBD1 (5 bases). Germline loops: CDR1 SGHTA, CDR2 FQGTGA. The CDR3 contains 14 residues. With 5 bases removed from V and 4 bases from J, the gap between germline ends came to 11 bases. The DNA of the CDR3 is TGTGCCAGCAGCCTACACCAGGGCACCGGGGAGCTGTTTTTT. It is translated as CASSLHQGTGELFF.

The chain recombines TRBV5-6 with TRBJ1-4; D not resolved. The germline V gene encodes CDR1 SGHDT and CDR2 YYEEEE. This CDR3 is 14 amino acids long. V was shortened by 4 bases and J by 4 bases, with 11 bases between the two germline ends. CDR3 amino acids: CASSPQNYNEKLFF. The CDR3 region has the DNA TGTGCCAGCAGCCCTCAAAACTATAATGAAAAACTGTTTTTT.

The rearrangement uses TRBV7-2 and TRBJ2-5; 7 bases map to TRBD1. The CDR3 has 15 residues. The trim removed 4 bases at V and 0 bases at J, leaving 5 bases unmatched. The germline V gene encodes CDR1 SGHTA and CDR2 FQGNSA. CDR3 loop: CASSSTGTDQETQYF. The CDR3, as DNA: TGTGCCAGCAGCTCAACCGGGACAGACCAAGAGACCCAGTACTTC.

The rearrangement joins TRBV5-5 to TRBJ1-5, with 9 nucleotides matching TRBD1. The V segment lost 3 bases and the J segment 4 bases; nucleotides outside the gene matches: 2. CDR1 is SGHKS and CDR2 is YYEKEE in the germline V gene (reference sequence). The length of the CDR3 is 14 residues. The CDR3 protein is CASSSGTGNQPQHF. CDR3 nucleotides: TGTGCCAGCAGCTCCGGGACAGGGAATCAGCCCCAGCATTTT.

The chain couples TRBV29-1 to TRBJ2-1; no reliable D call. Trimming cost V 5 bases and J 7 bases, with 9 bases left between them. The CDR3 contains 11 residues. CDR1 and CDR2 from the germline V gene are SQVTM and ANQGSEA. The CDR3 loop is CSVRVINEQFF. The CDR3 DNA reads as TGCAGCGTTCGCGTGATAAATGAGCAGTTCTTC.

The chain has TRBV27 and TRBJ1-6; the match to TRBD1 covers 9 bases. The CDR3 covers 22 residues. Germline CDR1 is MNHEY and CDR2 is SMNVEV (reference sequence). V shed 6 bases, J shed 7 bases, and the junction held 28 bases outside the gene matches. In DNA, the CDR3 is TGTGCCAGCAGCTCTACGACACTGTGGCCAGGGAGGGCAGGACAGGGGAATTCACCCCTCCACTTT. Translation gives CASSSTTLWPGRAGQGNSPLHF.

This chain uses TRBV4-3 with TRBJ2-3; TRBD2 matches 10 bases. Germline loops: CDR1 LGHNA, CDR2 YSLEER. This CDR3 has 15 amino acids. J lost 4 bases, V lost 4 bases, and 5 bases had no gene match. Here the CDR3 reads CASSLLAGEADTQYF. CDR3 coding DNA: TGCGCCAGCAGCCTCCTAGCGGGAGAGGCAGATACGCAGTATTTT.

The rearrangement uses TRBV28 and TRBJ2-3; D ambiguous. The germline V gene encodes CDR1 MDHEN and CDR2 SYDVKM. Trimming left V 5 bases short and J 0 bases short, with 15 bases between. This CDR3 spans 16 amino acids. In DNA, the CDR3 is TGTGCCAGCAGTCCCGGTCGAGGCGGTAGCACAGATACGCAGTATTTT. Translated, it gives CASSPGRGGSTDTQYF.

The chain couples TRBV28 to TRBJ2-1, with 11 bases matching TRBD2. The CDR3 is made up of 19 amino acids. The germline V gene has CDR1 MDHEN and CDR2 SYDVKM. J gave up 2 bases and V 5 bases, and 14 bases lay outside the gene matches. The CDR3 protein is CASSRGDRLAGTTYNEQFF. CDR3 DNA sequence: TGTGCCAGCAGTCGCGGGGATCGACTAGCGGGGACCACCTACAATGAGCAGTTCTTC. Together with reference TRBV28 and TRBJ2-1, the CDR3 gives the full variable domain: DVKVTQSSRYLVKRTGEKVFLECVQDMDHENMFWYRQDPGLGLRLIYFSYDVKMKEKGDIPEGYSVSREKKERFSLILESASTNQTSMYLCASSRGDRLAGTTYNEQFFGPGTRLTVL.

V and J are TRBV18 and TRBJ2-7, with D possibly being TRBD2 (5 bases). This CDR3 comprises 14 residues. Trimming removed 3 bases from V and 5 bases from J, with 14 bases in between. The germline gives CDR1 KGHSH, CDR2 LQKENI. CDR3 sequence reads: CASSPSRGIHEQYF. The CDR3, as DNA: TGTGCCAGCTCACCGTCCCGGGGAATCCACGAGCAGTACTTC.

CDR3 sequence: CASSVEPRQPQHF. The DNA for the CDR3 is TGTGCCAGCAGCGTAGAACCGAGGCAGCCCCAGCATTTT. The V gene is TRBV9, the J gene TRBJ1-5; D gene unclear. Looked up from germline, CDR1 is SGDLS and CDR2 is YYNGEE. This CDR3 has 13 amino acids. Deletions cut 0 bases from V and 7 bases from J, with 8 bases between.

The chain has TRBV19 and TRBJ1-5; D remains unclear. The germline CDR1 and CDR2 sequences are LNHDA and SQIVND (reference sequence). This CDR3 is built from 13 residues. V lost 3 bases to trimming and J lost 7 bases, with 10 bases between them. The CDR3 region has the DNA TGTGCCAGTAGTATCGTCCGCGAACAGCCCCAGCATTTT. Its translation: CASSIVREQPQHF.